The table lists the clone carrying this TCR beta chain with many counts. As yet, its antigen is unknown. The sample comes from a study of T cells in Graves' hyperthyroidism and ophthalmopathy. Whole-study context: It was at initial diagnosis, before any treatment, that peripheral blood was collected.

Hyperthyroidism was newly diagnosed in patients aged 18 to 65 (duration under 2 months). Study outcomes and limitations: Before onset, ophthalmopathy was predicted by the model a median about six months earlier.

Amplification of TCR beta CDR3 regions used RNA as the template. First-round RT-PCR targeting the TCR CDR3 was performed with the HTBI primer set. TCRdb reprocessed the multiplex PCR reads with MiXCR, giving one entry per CDR3 protein. The profile shows about 420,000 distinct CDR3 sequences, roughly 13% of them singletons. CDR3 length: 12 amino acids. The germline gives CDR1 SGHRS, CDR2 YFSETQ. Trimming pared 5 bases from V and 0 bases from J, leaving 6 bases between. V usage is TRBV5-1 and J usage is TRBJ2-7; no definite D call. Material for sequencing was blood. This sequence originates from a woman between 18 and 29 years old with Graves' hyperthyroidism. The CDR3 protein is CASRSRSYEQYF. The CDR3 DNA reads as TGCGCCAGCAGAAGCCGCTCCTACGAGCAGTACTTC.